The source of this T cell receptor beta chain is a study of control samples from healthy donors and cancer patients. The CDR3 sequence is 20 residues long. The J segment lost 2 bases and the V segment lost 3 bases, leaving 21 bases of the junction unmatched. The germline CDR1 and CDR2 sequences are MDHEN and SYDVKM. Assay: immunoSEQ multiplex PCR; the TCRdb copy retains only in-frame clones and omits some. The sample has more than 100,000 clones; approximately 89% are singletons. The material sequenced was blood. The chain joins TRBV28 to TRBJ2-7; 8 nucleotides match TRBD1. The source is a woman aged 18-30 years in good health. The CDR3 region is CASSFGSGTGSDDPPYEQYF. In DNA form, the CDR3 reads TGTGCCAGCAGTTTTGGTTCCGGGACAGGTTCCGACGACCCCCCCTACGAGCAGTACTTC.